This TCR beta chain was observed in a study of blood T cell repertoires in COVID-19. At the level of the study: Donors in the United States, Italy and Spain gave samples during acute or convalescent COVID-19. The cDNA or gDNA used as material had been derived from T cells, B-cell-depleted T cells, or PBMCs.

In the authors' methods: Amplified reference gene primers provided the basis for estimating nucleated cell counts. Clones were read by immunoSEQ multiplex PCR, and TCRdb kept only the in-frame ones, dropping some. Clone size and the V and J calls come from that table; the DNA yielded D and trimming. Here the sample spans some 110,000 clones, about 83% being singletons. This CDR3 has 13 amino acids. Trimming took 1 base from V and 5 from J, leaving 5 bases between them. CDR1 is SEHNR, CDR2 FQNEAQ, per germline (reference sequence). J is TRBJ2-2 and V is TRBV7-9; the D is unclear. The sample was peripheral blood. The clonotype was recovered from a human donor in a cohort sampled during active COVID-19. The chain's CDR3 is CASSLVETGELFF. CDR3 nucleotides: TGTGCCAGCAGCTTAGTAGAAACCGGGGAGCTGTTTTTT.